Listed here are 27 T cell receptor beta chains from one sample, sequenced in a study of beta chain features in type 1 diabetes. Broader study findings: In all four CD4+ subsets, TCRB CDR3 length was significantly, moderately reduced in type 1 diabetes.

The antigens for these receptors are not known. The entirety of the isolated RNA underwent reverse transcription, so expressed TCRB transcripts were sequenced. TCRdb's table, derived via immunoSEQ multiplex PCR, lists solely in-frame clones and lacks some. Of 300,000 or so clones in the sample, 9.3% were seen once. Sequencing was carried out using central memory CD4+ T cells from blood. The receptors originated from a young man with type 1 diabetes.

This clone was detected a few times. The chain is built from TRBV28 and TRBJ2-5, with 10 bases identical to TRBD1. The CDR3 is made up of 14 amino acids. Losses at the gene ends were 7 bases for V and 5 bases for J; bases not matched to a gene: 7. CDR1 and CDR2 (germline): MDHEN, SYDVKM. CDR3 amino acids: CASTSPGQGETQYF. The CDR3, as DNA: TGTGCCAGCACCTCGCCGGGACAGGGGGAGACCCAGTACTTC. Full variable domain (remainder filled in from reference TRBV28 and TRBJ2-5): DVKVTQSSRYLVKRTGEKVFLECVQDMDHENMFWYRQDPGLGLRLIYFSYDVKMKEKGDIPEGYSVSREKKERFSLILESASTNQTSMYLCASTSPGQGETQYFGPGTRLLVL.

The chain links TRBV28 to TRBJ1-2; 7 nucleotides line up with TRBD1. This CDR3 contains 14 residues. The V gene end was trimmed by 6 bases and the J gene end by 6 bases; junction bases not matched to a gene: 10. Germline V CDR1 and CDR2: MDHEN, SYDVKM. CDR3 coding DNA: TGTGCCAGCAGCCTCCCCGGGAGGGGGCATGGCTACACCTTC. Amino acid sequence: CASSLPGRGHGYTF.

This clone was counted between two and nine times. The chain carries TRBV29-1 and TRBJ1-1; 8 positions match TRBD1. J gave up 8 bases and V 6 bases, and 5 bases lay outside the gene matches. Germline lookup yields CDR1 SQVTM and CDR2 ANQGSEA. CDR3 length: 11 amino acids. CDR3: CSVDRGGEAFF. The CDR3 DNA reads TGCAGCGTCGACAGGGGAGGAGAAGCTTTCTTT. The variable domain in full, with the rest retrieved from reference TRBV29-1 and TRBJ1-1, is SAVISQKPSRDICQRGTSLTIQCQVDSQVTMMFWYRQQPGQSLTLIATANQGSEATYESGFVIDKFPISRPNLTFSTLTVSNMSPEDSSIYLCSVDRGGEAFFGQGTRLTVV.

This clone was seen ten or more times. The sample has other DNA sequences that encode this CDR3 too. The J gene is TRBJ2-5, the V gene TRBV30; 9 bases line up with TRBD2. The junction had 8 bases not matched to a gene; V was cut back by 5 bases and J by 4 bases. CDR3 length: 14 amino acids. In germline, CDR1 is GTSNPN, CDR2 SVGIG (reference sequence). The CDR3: CAWGSGLATETQYF. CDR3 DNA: TGTGCCTGGGGTTCCGGACTAGCGACAGAGACCCAGTACTTC.

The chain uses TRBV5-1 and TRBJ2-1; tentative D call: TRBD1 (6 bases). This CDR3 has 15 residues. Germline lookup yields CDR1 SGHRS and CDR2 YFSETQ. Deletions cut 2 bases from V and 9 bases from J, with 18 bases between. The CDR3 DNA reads TGCGCCAGCAGCTTAAACGCGGGCAGGGGATCTGAGCAGTTCTTC. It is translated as CASSLNAGRGSEQFF.

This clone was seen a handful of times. The CDR3 nucleotides read TGTGCCAGCTCACTAGACAGGATCTATGGCTACACCTTC. Translation: CASSLDRIYGYTF. The rearrangement links TRBV18 to TRBJ1-2, with D perhaps matching TRBD1 (6 bases). Trimming took off 4 bases at V and 4 bases at J, with 10 bases between the two ends. CDR3 length equals 13 residues. Germline CDR1 KGHSH, CDR2 LQKENI.

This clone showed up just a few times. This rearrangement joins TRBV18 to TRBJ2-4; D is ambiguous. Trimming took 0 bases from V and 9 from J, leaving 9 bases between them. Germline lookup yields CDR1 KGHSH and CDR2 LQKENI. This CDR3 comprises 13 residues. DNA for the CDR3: TGTGCCAGCTCACCACCGAGTGAAGGCATTCAGTACTTC. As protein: CASSPPSEGIQYF.

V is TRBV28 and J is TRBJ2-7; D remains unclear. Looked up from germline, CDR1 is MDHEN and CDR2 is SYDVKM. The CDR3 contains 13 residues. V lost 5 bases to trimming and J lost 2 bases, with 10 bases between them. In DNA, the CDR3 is TGTGCCAGCAGTCCCCCTGTTACCTACGAGCAGTACTTC. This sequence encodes CASSPPVTYEQYF.

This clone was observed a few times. In nucleotides, the CDR3 is TGTGCCAGTAGTGGGGACGCTGCTACTGAAGCTTTCTTT. Protein sequence: CASSGDAATEAFF. The J gene is TRBJ1-1, the V gene TRBV19, with D maybe TRBD1 (5 bases). From germline, CDR1 is LNHDA and CDR2 SQIVND (reference sequence). V gave up 5 bases and J gave up 5 bases, with 12 bases separating them. This CDR3 has 13 amino acids.

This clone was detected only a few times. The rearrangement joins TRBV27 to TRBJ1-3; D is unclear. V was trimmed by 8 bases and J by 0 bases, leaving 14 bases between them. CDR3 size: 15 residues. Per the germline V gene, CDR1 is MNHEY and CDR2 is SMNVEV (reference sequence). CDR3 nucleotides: TGTGCCAGCCGCAAAGGTACATTCTCTGGAAACACCATATATTTT. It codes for CASRKGTFSGNTIYF.

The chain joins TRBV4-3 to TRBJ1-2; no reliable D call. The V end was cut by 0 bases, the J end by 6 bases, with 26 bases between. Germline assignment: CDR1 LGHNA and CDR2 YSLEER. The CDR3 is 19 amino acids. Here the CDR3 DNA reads TGCGCCAGCAGCCAAGATCTGGGTGCGGATGGAGAAAAAAGCGATGGCTACACCTTC. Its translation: CASSQDLGADGEKSDGYTF.

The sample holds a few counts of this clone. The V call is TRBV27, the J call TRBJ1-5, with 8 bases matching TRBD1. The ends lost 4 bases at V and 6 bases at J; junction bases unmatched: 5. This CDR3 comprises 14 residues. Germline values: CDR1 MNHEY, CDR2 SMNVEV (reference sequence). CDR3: CASSWAGGGQPQHF. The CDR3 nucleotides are TGTGCCAGCAGTTGGGCAGGGGGCGGTCAGCCCCAGCATTTT.

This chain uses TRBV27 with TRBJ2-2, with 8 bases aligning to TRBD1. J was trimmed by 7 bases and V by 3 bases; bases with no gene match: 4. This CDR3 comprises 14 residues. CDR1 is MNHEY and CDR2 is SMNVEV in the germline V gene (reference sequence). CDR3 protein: CASSFQGAGGELFF. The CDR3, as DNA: TGTGCCAGCAGTTTTCAGGGGGCCGGCGGGGAGCTGTTTTTT.

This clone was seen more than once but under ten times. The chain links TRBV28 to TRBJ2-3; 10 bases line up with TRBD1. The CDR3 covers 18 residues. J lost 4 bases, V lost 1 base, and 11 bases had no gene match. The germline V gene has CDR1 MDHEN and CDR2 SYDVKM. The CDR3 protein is CASSLYPGTGDSADTQYF. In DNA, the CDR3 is TGTGCCAGCAGTTTATACCCCGGGACAGGGGATAGTGCAGATACGCAGTATTTT.

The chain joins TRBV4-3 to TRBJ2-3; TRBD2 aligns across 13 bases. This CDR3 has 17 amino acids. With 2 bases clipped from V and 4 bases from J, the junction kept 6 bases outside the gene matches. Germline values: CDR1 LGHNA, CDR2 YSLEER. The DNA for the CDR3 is TGCGCCAGCAGCCAACTCTTTGGGACTAGCGGGGCAGATACGCAGTATTTT. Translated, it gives CASSQLFGTSGADTQYF.

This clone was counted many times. As DNA, the CDR3 is TGTGCCAGCAGTTACAGGCGAGGCTACGAGCAGTACTTC. Amino acid sequence: CASSYRRGYEQYF. The chain links TRBV6-5 to TRBJ2-7; D not certain. The V gene's germline CDR1 is MNHEY and CDR2 SVGAGI. Trimming cost V 2 bases and J 3 bases, with 8 bases left between them. The CDR3 is 13 residues long.

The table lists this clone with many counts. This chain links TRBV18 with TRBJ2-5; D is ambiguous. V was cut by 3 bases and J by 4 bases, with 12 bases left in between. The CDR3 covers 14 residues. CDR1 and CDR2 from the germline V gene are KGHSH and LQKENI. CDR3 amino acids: CASSPPSPRETQYF. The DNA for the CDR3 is TGTGCCAGCTCACCCCCGAGTCCCCGAGAGACCCAGTACTTC. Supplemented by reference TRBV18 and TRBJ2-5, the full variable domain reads NAGVMQNPRHLVRRRGQEARLRCSPMKGHSHVYWYRQLPEEGLKFMVYLQKENIIDESGMPKERFSAEFPKEGPSILRIQQVVRGDSAAYFCASSPPSPRETQYFGPGTRLLVL.

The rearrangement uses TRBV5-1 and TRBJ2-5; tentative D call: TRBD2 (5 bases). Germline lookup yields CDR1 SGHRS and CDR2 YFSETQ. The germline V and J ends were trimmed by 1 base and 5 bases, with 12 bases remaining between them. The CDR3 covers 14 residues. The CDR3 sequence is CASSLSGLAETQYF. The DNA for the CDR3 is TGCGCCAGCAGCTTGTCGGGGTTGGCGGAGACCCAGTACTTC.

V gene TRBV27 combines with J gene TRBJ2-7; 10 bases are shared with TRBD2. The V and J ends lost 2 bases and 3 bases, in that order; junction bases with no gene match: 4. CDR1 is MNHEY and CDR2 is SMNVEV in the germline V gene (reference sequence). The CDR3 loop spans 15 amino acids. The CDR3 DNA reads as TGTGCCAGCAGTTTACTAGCGGGGGCCCACTACGAGCAGTACTTC. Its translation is CASSLLAGAHYEQYF.

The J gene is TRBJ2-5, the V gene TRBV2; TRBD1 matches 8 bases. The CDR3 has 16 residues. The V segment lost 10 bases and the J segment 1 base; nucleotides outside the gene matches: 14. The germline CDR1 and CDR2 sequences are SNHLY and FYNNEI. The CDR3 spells CATDRGISPLQETQYF. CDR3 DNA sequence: TGTGCCACCGACAGGGGTATCAGCCCCCTCCAAGAGACCCAGTACTTC.

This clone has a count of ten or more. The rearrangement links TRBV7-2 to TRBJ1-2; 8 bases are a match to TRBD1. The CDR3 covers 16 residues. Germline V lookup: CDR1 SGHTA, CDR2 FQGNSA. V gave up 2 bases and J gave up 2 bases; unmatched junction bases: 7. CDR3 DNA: TGTGCCAGCAGCTTACTCGGACAGGGCCTAAACTATGGCTACACCTTC. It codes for CASSLLGQGLNYGYTF.

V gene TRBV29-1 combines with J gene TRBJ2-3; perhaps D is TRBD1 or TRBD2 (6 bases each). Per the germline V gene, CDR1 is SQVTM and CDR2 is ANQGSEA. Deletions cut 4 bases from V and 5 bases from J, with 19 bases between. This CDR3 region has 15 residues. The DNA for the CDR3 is TGCAGCGTTGTTGGGGGGAGCAGGGGAGGAGATACGCAGTATTTT. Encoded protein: CSVVGGSRGGDTQYF.

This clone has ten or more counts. CDR3 amino acids: CASSVEVFGTAGNTIYF. The CDR3 DNA reads as TGTGCCAGCAGCGTAGAAGTTTTTGGGACAGCTGGAAACACCATATATTTT. J is TRBJ1-3 and V is TRBV9; 7 bases are a match to TRBD1. Germline loops: CDR1 SGDLS, CDR2 YYNGEE. The CDR3 is 17 amino acids. After removal of 0 bases from V and 2 bases from J, the junction contained 8 bases not matched to a gene.

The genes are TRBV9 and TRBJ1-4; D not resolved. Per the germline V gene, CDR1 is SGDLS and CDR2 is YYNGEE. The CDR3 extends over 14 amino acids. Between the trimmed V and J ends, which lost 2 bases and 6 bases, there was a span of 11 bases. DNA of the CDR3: TGTGCCAGCAGCGTTGGCGGTAGTTATGAAAAACTGTTTTTT. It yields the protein CASSVGGSYEKLFF. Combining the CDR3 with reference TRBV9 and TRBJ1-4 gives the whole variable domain DSGVTQTPKHLITATGQRVTLRCSPRSGDLSVYWYQQSLDQGLQFLIQYYNGEERAKGNILERFSAQQFPDLHSELNLSSLELGDSALYFCASSVGGSYEKLFFGSGTQLSVL.

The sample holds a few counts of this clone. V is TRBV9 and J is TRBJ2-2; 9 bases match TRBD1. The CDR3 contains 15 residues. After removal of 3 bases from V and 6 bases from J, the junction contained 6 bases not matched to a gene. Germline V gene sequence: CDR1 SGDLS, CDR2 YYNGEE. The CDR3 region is CASSDRTGVAGELFF. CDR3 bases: TGTGCCAGCAGCGACCGGACAGGGGTGGCCGGGGAGCTGTTTTTT.

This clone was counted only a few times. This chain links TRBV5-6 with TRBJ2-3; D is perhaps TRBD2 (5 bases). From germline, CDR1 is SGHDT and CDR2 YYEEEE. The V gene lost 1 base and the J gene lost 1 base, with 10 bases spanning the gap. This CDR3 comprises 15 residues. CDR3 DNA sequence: TGTGCCAGCAGCTTGCGGGGAAAGGGCACAGATACGCAGTATTTT. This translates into CASSLRGKGTDTQYF.

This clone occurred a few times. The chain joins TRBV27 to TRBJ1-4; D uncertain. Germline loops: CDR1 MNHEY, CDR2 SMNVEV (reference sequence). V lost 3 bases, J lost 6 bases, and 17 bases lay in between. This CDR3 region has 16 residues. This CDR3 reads CASSFKMGYGDEKLFF. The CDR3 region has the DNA TGTGCCAGCAGTTTCAAAATGGGTTATGGCGATGAAAAACTGTTTTTT.